The rows below give T cell receptor beta chains drawn from one sample of a study of regulatory T cells in long-lasting Graves disease. TCRdb ran MiXCR on the multiplex PCR reads and lists one entry per CDR3 protein. This table holds hundreds of thousands of distinct CDR3 sequences, about 15% found once. The same data also went into a second study, on T cells in Graves' hyperthyroidism and ophthalmopathy.

The input for sequencing was peripheral blood mononuclear cells (PBMCs), taken at new diagnosis, from a patient treated with antithyroid drugs. These receptors came from a woman aged 35-65 years with Graves disease. CDR3s leave out the opening cysteine and the closing phenylalanine or tryptophan. Not every row has a clone size; where given, it reads once, few, many or a size class.

V gene: TRBV20-1
clone size: .
J gene: TRBJ2-3
CDR3 protein: SASYGTSGTDTQY

V gene: TRBV6-1
clone size: many
J gene: TRBJ1-1
CDR3 protein: ASRWTEMNTEAF

V gene: TRBV3-1
clone size: many
J gene: TRBJ2-1
CDR3 protein: ASSQAGGGFVNEQF

V gene: TRBV20-1
clone size: many
J gene: TRBJ1-4
CDR3 protein: SAGEGEGEKLF

V gene: TRBV6-2/TRBV6-3
clone size: many
J gene: TRBJ1-5
CDR3 protein: ASSRDGYNQPQH

V gene: TRBV6-1
clone size: .
J gene: TRBJ2-5
CDR3 protein: ASRGGGKETQY

V gene: TRBV6-1
clone size: .
J gene: TRBJ2-2
CDR3 protein: ASSGLETGELF

V gene: TRBV5-6
clone size: few
J gene: TRBJ1-2
CDR3 protein: ASSVPAGPYGYT

V gene: TRBV20-1
clone size: .
J gene: TRBJ2-1
CDR3 protein: SAERVGLAGGFYEQF

V gene: TRBV12-3/TRBV12-4
clone size: few
J gene: TRBJ1-1
CDR3 protein: ASSPPGAGGTEAF

V gene: TRBV20-1
clone size: few
J gene: TRBJ2-3
CDR3 protein: SAGPGPPGGTQY

V gene: TRBV19
clone size: .
J gene: TRBJ1-5
CDR3 protein: ASSMALPPQH

V gene: TRBV19
clone size: few
J gene: TRBJ1-2
CDR3 protein: ASSPIPEEAYGYT

V gene: TRBV12-3/TRBV12-4
clone size: .
J gene: TRBJ2-1
CDR3 protein: ASSSQAGGIYNEQF

V gene: TRBV4-1
clone size: few
J gene: TRBJ1-6
CDR3 protein: ASSQESGSPLH

V gene: TRBV12-3/TRBV12-4
clone size: .
J gene: TRBJ1-2
CDR3 protein: ASTPGVYGYT

V gene: TRBV11-2
clone size: many
J gene: TRBJ2-3
CDR3 protein: ASSLSPSGGAKDTQY

V gene: TRBV6-2/TRBV6-3
clone size: many
J gene: TRBJ1-2
CDR3 protein: ATISPTDYGYT

V gene: TRBV6-2/TRBV6-3
clone size: .
J gene: TRBJ2-5
CDR3 protein: ASSAVGRTYQETQY

V gene: TRBV2
clone size: many
J gene: TRBJ2-1
CDR3 protein: ASREQHTHSYNEQF

V gene: TRBV18
clone size: many
J gene: TRBJ1-2
CDR3 protein: ASSQQGEYYGYT

V gene: TRBV5-1
clone size: many
J gene: TRBJ2-3
CDR3 protein: ASSPEYTDTQY